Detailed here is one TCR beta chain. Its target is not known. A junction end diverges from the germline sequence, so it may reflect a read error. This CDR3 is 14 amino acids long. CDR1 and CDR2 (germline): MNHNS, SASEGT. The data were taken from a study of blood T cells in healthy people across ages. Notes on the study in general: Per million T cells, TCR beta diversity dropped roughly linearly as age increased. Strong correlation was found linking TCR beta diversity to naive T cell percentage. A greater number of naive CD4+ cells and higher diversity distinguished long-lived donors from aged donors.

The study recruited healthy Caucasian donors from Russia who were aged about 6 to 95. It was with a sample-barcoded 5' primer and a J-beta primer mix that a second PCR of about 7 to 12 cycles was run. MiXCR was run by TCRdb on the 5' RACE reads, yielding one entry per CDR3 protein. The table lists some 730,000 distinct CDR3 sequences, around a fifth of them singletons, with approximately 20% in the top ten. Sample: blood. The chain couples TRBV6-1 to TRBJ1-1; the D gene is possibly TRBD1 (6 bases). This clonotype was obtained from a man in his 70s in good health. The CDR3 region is CACSTQGPNTEAFF. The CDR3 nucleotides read TGTGCCTGCAGCACACAGGGACCGAACACTGAAGCTTTCTTT.